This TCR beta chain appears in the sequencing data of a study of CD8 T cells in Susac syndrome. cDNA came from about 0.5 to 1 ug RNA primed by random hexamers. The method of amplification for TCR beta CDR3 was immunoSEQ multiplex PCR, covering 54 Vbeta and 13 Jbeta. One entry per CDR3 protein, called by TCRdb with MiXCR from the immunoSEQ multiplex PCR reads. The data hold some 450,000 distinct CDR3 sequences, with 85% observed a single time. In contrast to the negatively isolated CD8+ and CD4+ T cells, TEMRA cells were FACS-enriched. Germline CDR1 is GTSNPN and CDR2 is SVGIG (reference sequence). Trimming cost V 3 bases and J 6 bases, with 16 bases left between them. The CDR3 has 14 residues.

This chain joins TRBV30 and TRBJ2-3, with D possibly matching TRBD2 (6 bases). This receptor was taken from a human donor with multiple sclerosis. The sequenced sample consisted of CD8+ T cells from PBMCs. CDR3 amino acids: CAWSAAGFGDTQYF. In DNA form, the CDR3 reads TGTGCCTGGAGCGCAGCGGGCTTCGGCGATACGCAGTATTTT. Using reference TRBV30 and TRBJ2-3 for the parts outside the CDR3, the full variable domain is SQTIHQWPATLVQPVGSPLSLECTVEGTSNPNLYWYRQAAGRGLQLLFYSVGIGQISSEVPQNLSASRPQDRQFILSSKKLLLSDSGFYLCAWSAAGFGDTQYFGPGTRLTVL.